This note documents a single TCR beta chain sequence. Its antigen is still unknown. TCRdb keeps only in-frame clones here, not all; method: immunoSEQ multiplex PCR. The data contain tens of thousands of clones, 75% to 90% of them seen just once; the ten biggest clones take up 0.39%. The data stem from a study of graft-versus-host responses after intestinal transplantation. Trimming shortened V by 4 bases and J by 7 bases, and 15 bases separated the two germline ends. Germline V gene lookup returns CDR1 SGDLS and CDR2 YYNGEE. The CDR3 consists of 14 residues. This chain links TRBV9 with TRBJ2-1; D may be TRBD1 (6 bases). The clonotype comes from a human donor who was the organ donor for an intestinal transplant. The starting material was unstimulated CD4+ T cells sorted from spleen or lymph node cells, obtained before transplant. This CDR3 reads CASSPRQVGNEQFF. CDR3 DNA: TGTGCCAGCAGCCCACGACAGGTGGGGAATGAGCAGTTCTTC.